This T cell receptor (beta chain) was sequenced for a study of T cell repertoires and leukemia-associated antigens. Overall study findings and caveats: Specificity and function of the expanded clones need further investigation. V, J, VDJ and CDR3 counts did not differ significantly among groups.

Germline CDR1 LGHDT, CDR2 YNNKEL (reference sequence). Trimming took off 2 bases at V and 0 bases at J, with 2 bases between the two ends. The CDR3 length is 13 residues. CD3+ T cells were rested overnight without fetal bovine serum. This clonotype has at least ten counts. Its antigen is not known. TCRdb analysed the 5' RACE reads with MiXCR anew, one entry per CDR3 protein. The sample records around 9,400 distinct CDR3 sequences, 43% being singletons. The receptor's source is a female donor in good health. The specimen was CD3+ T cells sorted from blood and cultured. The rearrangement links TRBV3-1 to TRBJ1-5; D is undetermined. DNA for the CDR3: TGTGCCAGCAGCCAAAGTAGCAATCAGCCCCAGCATTTT. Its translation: CASSQSSNQPQHF.